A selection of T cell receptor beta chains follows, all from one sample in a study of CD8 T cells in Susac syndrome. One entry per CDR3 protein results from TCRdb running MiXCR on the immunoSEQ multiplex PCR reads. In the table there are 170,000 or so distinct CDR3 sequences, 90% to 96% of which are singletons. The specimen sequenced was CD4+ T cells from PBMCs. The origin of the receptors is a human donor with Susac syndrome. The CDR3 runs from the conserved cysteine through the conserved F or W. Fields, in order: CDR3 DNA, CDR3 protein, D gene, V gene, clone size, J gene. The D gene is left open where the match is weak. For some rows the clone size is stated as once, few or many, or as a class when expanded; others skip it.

TGTGCCACCAGTGATTCGGGCCGGCCAAGGAGCTACACCTTC,CATSDSGRPRSYTF,-,TRBV24-1,-,TRBJ1-2
TGTGCCAGCAGCTTAGCGATGGGGTACGGCTATGGCTACACCTTC,CASSLAMGYGYGYTF,-,TRBV11-2,-,TRBJ1-2
TGTGCCAGCAGTGTGCTCGGAAATGAGCAGTTCTTC,CASSVLGNEQFF,-,TRBV2,-,TRBJ2-1
TGTGCCAGCAGCTTGAAGCGGGACACTAGCACAGATACGCAGTATTTT,CASSLKRDTSTDTQYF,-,TRBV5-4,-,TRBJ2-3
TGCGCCAGCAGCCAAGAACGAGGGACACTGAAGCAGTTCTTC,CASSQERGTLKQFF,-,TRBV4-3,-,TRBJ2-1
TGTGCCTGGAGTTTTAAGACAGGGGGAAATGAAAAACTGTTTTTT,CAWSFKTGGNEKLFF,TRBD1,TRBV30,-,TRBJ1-4
TGTGCCACCGCGAAACCGGGAGGGCTACAAGAGACCCAGTACTTC,CATAKPGGLQETQYF,TRBD2,TRBV24-1,-,TRBJ2-5
TGTGCCTCCCGTAGGACGGGGAGCCTATCGAACACTGAAGCTTTCTTT,CASRRTGSLSNTEAFF,-,TRBV10-3,-,TRBJ1-1
TGTGCCAGCAGCTGGACGGCCGGCGGCTACACCTTC,CASSWTAGGYTF,-,TRBV2,once,TRBJ1-2
TGTGCCAGCAGCTTACAGGGACAAGGTGGCTACACCTTC,CASSLQGQGGYTF,-,TRBV6-2/TRBV6-3,-,TRBJ1-2
TGTGCCAGCAGCCAAGATCGGGCTATCCTTACAGATACGCAGTATTTT,CASSQDRAILTDTQYF,-,TRBV4-2,-,TRBJ2-3
TGCAGCGTTGAAACGTACTACAGGGGATTAAATGGCTACACCTTC,CSVETYYRGLNGYTF,TRBD1,TRBV29-1,-,TRBJ1-2